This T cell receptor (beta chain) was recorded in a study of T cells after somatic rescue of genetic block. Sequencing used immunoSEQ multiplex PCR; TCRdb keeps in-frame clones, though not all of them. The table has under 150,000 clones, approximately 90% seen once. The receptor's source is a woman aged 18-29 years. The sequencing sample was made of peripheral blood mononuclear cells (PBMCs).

The DNA of the CDR3 is TGTGCCACCAGCAGAGACCTTAAATTCACGAAGGGTAATGAAAAACTGTTTTTT. Residues: CATSRDLKFTKGNEKLFF. The chain couples TRBV15 to TRBJ1-4; D unresolved. V shed 0 bases and J shed 4 bases, with 18 bases lying between them. CDR1 is LNHNV and CDR2 is YYDKDF in the germline V gene (reference sequence). The CDR3 extends over 18 amino acids. Complete variable domain (other parts from reference TRBV15 and TRBJ1-4): DAMVIQNPRYQVTQFGKPVTLSCSQTLNHNVMYWYQQKSSQAPKLLFHYYDKDFNNEADTPDNFQSRRPNTSFCFLDIRSPGLGDTAMYLCATSRDLKFTKGNEKLFFGSGTQLSVL.